Described below is a single T cell receptor (beta chain) sequence and its context. As yet, its antigen is unknown. The entry originates in a study of cytomegalovirus exposure and HLA in healthy donors. General study findings and limits: Associated with HLA alleles at 0.05 false discovery rate in a later analysis were 17,000 or so TCR beta sequences.

In germline, CDR1 is LNHDA, CDR2 SQIVND (reference sequence). Trimming pared 7 bases from V and 1 base from J, leaving 10 bases between. CDR3 length: 13 amino acids. The PCR made use of 60 Vbeta and 13 Jbeta primers. Clones were sequenced by immunoSEQ multiplex PCR, and TCRdb holds only the in-frame ones, with some missing. Of roughly 240,000 clones listed, 82% are singletons. The chain joins TRBV19 to TRBJ1-1; TRBD1 is a possible D gene (6 bases). This receptor was taken from a woman between 40 and 55 years old in good health and CMV-seropositive. Material for sequencing was PBMCs. In DNA, the CDR3 is TGTGCCAGTACCCTACAGGGGAACACTGAAGCTTTCTTT. Its translation: CASTLQGNTEAFF. Variable domain in full (rest from reference TRBV19 and TRBJ1-1): DGGITQSPKYLFRKEGQNVTLSCEQNLNHDAMYWYRQDPGQGLRLIYYSQIVNDFQKGDIAEGYSVSREKKESFPLTVTSAQKNPTAFYLCASTLQGNTEAFFGQGTRLTVV.